This T cell receptor (beta chain) came from a study of OX40 agonist ivuxolimab in advanced cancers. With regard to the full study: Ivuxolimab, which targeted the costimulatory receptor OX40 (CD134), was an agonistic, fully human IgG2 monoclonal antibody. Patients were allowed to have had prior anti-PD-1, anti-PD-L1 or anti-CTLA-4 therapy, and 40% of the dose-escalation patients had previously received checkpoint inhibitors. Partial responses occurred in three dose-escalation patients, of whom one had hepatocellular carcinoma and two had cutaneous melanoma. Of the 50 to 55 patients in dose escalation, about 20 had hepatocellular carcinoma, some 15 had melanoma, 9 had renal cell carcinoma and 9 had head and neck cancer. The paper covers the monotherapy dose-escalation part of the phase I ivuxolimab trial, which included N ≈ 50 patients. Peripheral TCRbeta sequencing was intended to test whether TCR sequence diversity was altered and clonal T-cell expansion was caused by ivuxolimab. Intravenous ivuxolimab was administered to patients every 2 weeks at six dose levels: 0.01, 0.1, 0.3, 1.5, 3 and 10 mg/kg. In the dose-escalation cohort, approximately 82% of patients were male, and the mean age was about 55 years, with a range of about 20 to 79. Overall study results and their limits: On average, CD8+ T cells showed more expanded clones than CD4+ T cells after ivuxolimab. In partial responders in the 0.1-3.0 mg/kg groups, normalized peripheral clonal expansion was found to be among the lowest, especially among CD8+ T cells. Clonal expansion of both CD4+ and CD8+ blood T cells was observed from baseline to week 6 at doses 0.1 to 3.0 mg/kg. Low levels of normalized T-cell clonal expansion were also seen in some patients who did not respond. The antigen specificity of the peripheral T cells that underwent clonal expansion was not determined.

At the junction V is shortened by 1 base and J by 6 bases, with 9 bases in between. The cysteine opens and the phenylalanine closes a CDR3 of 14 amino acids. CDR3 DNA is the only sequence kept; it has 42 bases, read in frame from the first base. CDR1 and CDR2, per the germline V gene, are SGHTA and FQGNSA. Patients with autoimmune disease history or receiving systemic immunosuppression were excluded from the trial. Peripheral blood for TCR sequencing was collected from all dose cohorts at baseline, on cycle 4 day 1, and on cycle 7 day 1. The samples were drawn from a first-in-human, open-label, multicenter phase I dose-escalation trial of ivuxolimab. Adults with locally advanced or metastatic head and neck squamous cell, hepatocellular, melanoma or renal cell carcinoma were enrolled in the trial. Before TCR sequencing, CD4+ T cells and CD8+ T cells were sorted from peripheral blood as separate populations.

Genomic DNA was isolated from the sorted cells so that the TCRbeta CDR3 region could be sequenced. TCRbeta CDR3 regions were sequenced using the immunoSEQ Assay. What TCRdb holds here is the immuneACCESS table cut down to in-frame rearrangements. Part of the clones is not present; checked against another copy, under half of the missing clones reflect an unresolved V gene, and the others are unexplained. For this sample the table gives fewer than 85,000 clones, of which 92% were detected only once. 0.5% to 0.6% of the sample is taken by the ten largest. Worth noting for this clone: Its antigen is unknown. Nothing much larger sits one base from this clone, and base qualities are not available.

Sequenced here: CD4+ or CD8+ T cells sorted from blood, sampled in a trial of the OX40 agonist ivuxolimab. This TCR derives from an adult with an advanced solid tumor such as melanoma, head and neck, liver or kidney cancer. The chain is made from TRBV7-2 and TRBJ2-2; matching of 6 bases hints at TRBD2 as the D gene. The CDR3 protein is CASSLGGVAGELFF. Read as DNA, the sequence is TGTGCCAGCAGCTTAGGGGGGGTAGCCGGGGAGCTGTTTTTT.